A selection of T cell receptor beta chains follows, all from one sample in a study of CD8+CD57+ T cells in acquired aplastic anemia. TCRdb re-derived calls from the reads in MiXCR, one entry per CDR3 protein. The data contain 150,000 to 200,000 distinct CDR3 sequences, 64% of them singletons. The material sequenced was sorted CD4+, CD8+, or CD8+CD57+ T cells (not recorded which) from PBMCs. The origin of the receptors is a human donor with severe aplastic anemia or a healthy control (not recorded which). Both conserved end residues are part of each CDR3. Each record gives: J gene, D gene, clone size, V gene, CDR3 protein, CDR3 DNA. The D gene is left open where the match is weak. Not every row has a clone size; where given, it reads once, few, many or a size class.

>TRBJ2-5|NA|NA|TRBV12-3/TRBV12-4
CASRVGGETQYF
TGTGCCAGCAGGGTGGGGGGAGAGACCCAGTACTTC
>TRBJ2-1|NA|NA|TRBV19
CASSIGDGYNEQFF
TGTGCCAGTAGCATAGGGGACGGTTACAATGAGCAGTTCTTC
>TRBJ1-1|TRBD1|NA|TRBV25-1
CASNGDRGPEAFF
TGTGCCAGCAACGGGGACAGGGGGCCTGAAGCTTTCTTT
>TRBJ1-1|NA|once|TRBV27
CATLIGQSYTEAFF
TGTGCCACACTCATTGGACAGTCGTACACTGAAGCTTTCTTT
>TRBJ2-5|TRBD2|once|TRBV7-3
CASSPAGGETQYF
TGTGCCAGCAGCCCAGCGGGAGGGGAGACCCAGTACTTC
>TRBJ2-3|NA|NA|TRBV15
CATSRGGAGTDTQYF
TGTGCCACCAGCAGAGGCGGAGCAGGCACAGATACGCAGTATTTT
>TRBJ1-2|TRBD1|NA|TRBV6-1
CASRPGQSYLYGYTF
TGTGCCAGCAGACCGGGACAGAGCTACTTATATGGCTACACCTTC
>TRBJ1-1|NA|NA|TRBV15
CATSRDKNGEAFF
TGTGCCACCAGCAGAGATAAGAACGGTGAAGCTTTCTTT
>TRBJ1-3|NA|NA|TRBV5-1
CASSSEGNTIYF
TGCGCCAGCAGCTCGGAGGGGAACACCATATATTTT
>TRBJ2-7|NA|few|TRBV20-1
CSAEPRGTYEQYF
TGCAGTGCTGAGCCCCGGGGCACCTACGAGCAGTACTTC
>TRBJ2-6|NA|NA|TRBV28
CASTALTGANVLTF
TGTGCCAGCACTGCGCTTACAGGGGCCAACGTCCTGACTTTC
>TRBJ2-7|NA|NA|TRBV20-1
CSARDSDATLLYEQYF
TGCAGTGCTAGAGATTCGGACGCAACCTTGCTCTACGAGCAGTACTTC
>TRBJ1-1|NA|NA|TRBV2
CAKGPVGVAFF
TGTGCCAAAGGCCCCGTAGGTGTAGCTTTCTTT
>TRBJ2-1|NA|NA|TRBV20-1
CSYVPQGNEQFF
TGCAGCTACGTCCCTCAAGGGAATGAGCAGTTCTTC
>TRBJ1-1|TRBD1|many|TRBV12-3/TRBV12-4
CASSSPGGPSFF
TGTGCCAGCAGTTCCCCAGGGGGCCCCTCTTTCTTT
>TRBJ2-1|TRBD2|NA|TRBV24-1
CATSEDQAGSSYNEQFF
TGTGCCACCAGTGAGGATCAAGCGGGGAGCTCCTACAATGAGCAGTTCTTC
>TRBJ2-7|TRBD2|NA|TRBV20-1
CSARESGVSYEQYF
TGCAGTGCTAGAGAAAGCGGGGTAAGCTACGAGCAGTACTTC
>TRBJ2-5|TRBD2|once|TRBV2
CASSLGLAGAGETQYF
TGTGCCAGCAGTTTAGGACTAGCGGGGGCGGGAGAGACCCAGTACTTC
>TRBJ1-4|NA|NA|TRBV20-1
CSARDWTGRSTNEKLFF
TGCAGTGCTAGAGATTGGACCGGACGGTCAACTAATGAAAAACTGTTTTTT
>TRBJ2-3|TRBD1|NA|TRBV20-1
CSAPGQGRTDTQYF
TGCAGTGCTCCCGGACAGGGCCGCACAGATACGCAGTATTTT
>TRBJ1-1|NA|few|TRBV13
CAEGTEAFF
TGTGCGGAGGGAACTGAAGCTTTCTTT
>TRBJ1-2|TRBD1|NA|TRBV20-1
CSVTGTGRSGYTF
TGCAGTGTCACCGGGACAGGCAGGTCAGGCTACACCTTC
>TRBJ2-7|NA|few|TRBV14
CASSAHYEQYF
TGTGCCAGCAGCGCCCACTACGAGCAGTACTTC
>TRBJ2-7|TRBD1|NA|TRBV5-5
CASSTGTGEDEQYF
TGCGCCAGCAGCACCGGGACAGGGGAGGACGAGCAGTACTTC
>TRBJ2-5|NA|NA|TRBV7-8
CASSLNLEETQYF
TGTGCCAGCAGCTTAAATCTAGAAGAGACCCAGTACTTC
>TRBJ2-7|TRBD1|NA|TRBV9
CASSVGGDSSYEQYF
TGTGCCAGCAGCGTAGGAGGGGACAGCTCCTACGAGCAGTACTTC
>TRBJ2-3|TRBD1|NA|TRBV7-6
CASSLNRGIGTDTQYF
TGTGCCAGCAGCTTAAACAGGGGAATTGGGACAGATACGCAGTATTTT